Each of the 16 T cell receptor beta chains below was sequenced from the same sample in a study of T cells after yellow fever vaccination. In TCRdb, the 5' RACE reads were re-called with MiXCR into one record per CDR3 protein. The table records about 210,000 distinct CDR3 sequences, 2.5% to 3.5% of them present only once. The specimen comprised CD4+ T cells sorted from PBMCs, sampled 10 days after the yellow fever booster vaccination. These receptors were obtained from a man aged 18 to 29 who received the YFV17D yellow fever vaccine.

The gene calls are TRBV15 and TRBJ1-2; D gene ambiguous. Germline V gives CDR1 LNHNV, CDR2 YYDKDF (reference sequence). This CDR3 has 13 residues. The V end was cut by 0 bases, the J end by 8 bases, with 10 bases between. CDR3 DNA: TGTGCCACCAGCAGAGATCTGGGATACGGCTACACCTTC. Translating gives CATSRDLGYGYTF.

The chain has TRBV7-9 and TRBJ2-2; no definite D call. CDR3 size: 13 residues. Germline V gene sequence: CDR1 SEHNR, CDR2 FQNEAQ (reference sequence). Trimming took off 2 bases at V and 7 bases at J, with 8 bases between the two ends. The CDR3 is CASSLKTNGELFF. The CDR3 bases are TGTGCCAGCAGCTTAAAAACCAACGGGGAGCTGTTTTTT. The complete variable domain, with remaining parts taken from reference TRBV7-9 and TRBJ2-2, reads DTGVSQNPRHKITKRGQNVTFRCDPISEHNRLYWYRQTLGQGPEFLTYFQNEAQLEKSRLLSDRFSAERPKGSFSTLEIQRTEQGDSAMYLCASSLKTNGELFFGEGSRLTVL.

This clonotype was seen a few times. This chain links TRBV27 with TRBJ2-1; perhaps TRBD1 as D (5 bases). V lost 7 bases to trimming and J lost 9 bases, with 19 bases between them. The germline gives CDR1 MNHEY, CDR2 SMNVEV (reference sequence). There are 14 residues in the CDR3. Here the CDR3 reads CASTERPHQGEQFF. The CDR3 DNA reads as TGTGCCAGCACCGAACGACCGCACCAGGGTGAGCAGTTCTTC.

This clonotype was observed many times. The J gene is TRBJ2-7, the V gene TRBV2; D gene unclear. Germline V gene lookup returns CDR1 SNHLY and CDR2 FYNNEI. V was pared by 7 bases and J by 0 bases, with 19 bases between. This CDR3 is 16 amino acids long. The CDR3 DNA sequence: TGTGCCAGCATCCCCACACTTCTGGTGTACTCCTACGAGCAGTACTTC. Amino acids: CASIPTLLVYSYEQYF.

This clonotype has at least ten counts. The chain recombines TRBV19 with TRBJ2-7; D is undetermined. Trimming removed 8 bases from V and 6 bases from J, with 23 bases in between. Looked up from germline, CDR1 is LNHDA and CDR2 is SQIVND (reference sequence). This CDR3 region has 15 residues. The CDR3 spells CASRAAASGVGEQYF. The DNA for the CDR3 is TGTGCCAGTCGGGCGGCGGCCTCCGGTGTTGGCGAGCAGTACTTC. Together with reference TRBV19 and TRBJ2-7, the CDR3 gives the full variable domain: DGGITQSPKYLFRKEGQNVTLSCEQNLNHDAMYWYRQDPGQGLRLIYYSQIVNDFQKGDIAEGYSVSREKKESFPLTVTSAQKNPTAFYLCASRAAASGVGEQYFGPGTRLTVT.

The CDR3 nucleotides are TGTGCCAGCAGCTTCGGGGGGCTGTCCTACAATGAGCAGTTCTTC. Translated: CASSFGGLSYNEQFF. The chain combines TRBV5-4 with TRBJ2-1; maybe TRBD2 (7 bases). CDR1 is SGHNT and CDR2 is YYREEE in the germline V gene (reference sequence). This CDR3 region has 15 residues. V was cut by 2 bases and J by 1 base, with 10 bases left in between.

The V call is TRBV20-1, the J call TRBJ2-3; TRBD2 matches 9 bases. The CDR3 sequence is 14 residues long. V lost 6 bases, J lost 0 bases, and 4 bases stayed unmatched. From germline, CDR1 is DFQATT and CDR2 SNEGSKA (reference sequence). The CDR3 bases are TGCAGTGCAAGACTAGCGGATAGCACAGATACGCAGTATTTT. Translated, it gives CSARLADSTDTQYF.

In its sample, this clonotype was seen many times. The chain has TRBV7-8 and TRBJ2-7; D is uncertain. Looked up from germline, CDR1 is SGHVS and CDR2 is FQNEAQ. The CDR3 has 13 amino acids. Between the trimmed V and J ends, which lost 2 bases and 3 bases, there was a span of 8 bases. CDR3 loop: CASSLYQLYEQYF. In nucleotides, the CDR3 is TGTGCCAGCAGCTTATATCAGCTCTACGAGCAGTACTTC.

This clonotype was counted ten times or more. The V gene is TRBV7-2, the J gene TRBJ2-1; 7 bases agree with TRBD1. This CDR3 has 15 residues. Germline V CDR1 and CDR2: SGHTA, FQGNSA. J lost 0 bases, V lost 8 bases, and 7 bases had no gene match. DNA of the CDR3: TGTGCCAGCCAAGGCAGGGGGAGCTCCTACAATGAGCAGTTCTTC. Translation gives CASQGRGSSYNEQFF. Combining the CDR3 with reference TRBV7-2 and TRBJ2-1 gives the whole variable domain GAGVSQSPSNKVTEKGKDVELRCDPISGHTALYWYRQSLGQGLEFLIYFQGNSAPDKSGLPSDRFSAERTGGSVSTLTIQRTQQEDSAVYLCASQGRGSSYNEQFFGPGTRLTVL.

This clonotype was seen many times. J is TRBJ1-2 and V is TRBV6-6; D is uncertain. CDR1 and CDR2 from the germline V gene are MNHNY and SVGAGI (reference sequence). V was clipped by 6 bases and J by 4 bases, with 12 bases between them. The CDR3 totals 13 residues. The CDR3 bases are TGTGCCAGCAGAACAGACGGCCTCTATGGCTACACCTTC. Protein: CASRTDGLYGYTF.

This clonotype showed up many times. V and J are TRBV12-3 or TRBV12-4 and TRBJ2-3, with D possibly TRBD2 on 5 matching bases. With 7 bases removed from V and 6 bases from J, the gap between germline ends came to 8 bases. The CDR3 length is 11 residues. Here the CDR3 DNA reads TGTGCCAGCAACATAGCGGATACGCAGTATTTT. Residues: CASNIADTQYF.

In its sample, this clonotype was seen a few times. The chain combines TRBV12-3 or TRBV12-4 with TRBJ1-5; tentative D call: TRBD1 (5 bases). Trimming removed 10 bases at V and 0 bases at J, with 13 bases between. There are 14 residues in the CDR3. The CDR3 DNA is TGTGCCACCAACCAGGGATATAGCAATCAGCCCCAGCATTTT. Translated: CATNQGYSNQPQHF.

At least ten counts were recorded for this clonotype. The chain has TRBV5-6 and TRBJ2-7, with 8 nucleotides matching TRBD1. From germline, CDR1 is SGHDT and CDR2 YYEEEE. The V segment lost 4 bases and the J segment 0 bases; nucleotides outside the gene matches: 9. CDR3 length: 16 residues. The CDR3 nucleotides read TGTGCCAGCAGCCAATCGACAGGGGTGAGCTCCTACGAGCAGTACTTC. It encodes CASSQSTGVSSYEQYF.

This clonotype has at least ten counts. CDR3 loop: CASSPPDRALSYEQYF. The CDR3, as DNA: TGTGCCAGCTCACCACCTGACAGGGCCCTCTCCTACGAGCAGTACTTC. This rearrangement joins TRBV18 to TRBJ2-7, with 7 bases fitting TRBD1. Trimming at V came to 0 bases and at J to 0 bases, leaving 5 bases not matched to a gene. CDR1 and CDR2 (germline): KGHSH, LQKENI. The CDR3 totals 16 residues.

This clonotype was recorded many times. The chain employs TRBV10-3 and TRBJ2-3, with no clear D. Per germline, CDR1 ENHRY and CDR2 SYGVKD. This CDR3 has 13 residues. V was cut by 11 bases and J by 1 base, with 13 bases left in between. In DNA, the CDR3 is TGTGCCTCCAAGGCGGACGGCACAGATACGCAGTATTTT. Protein sequence: CASKADGTDTQYF.

This clonotype has ten or more counts. The chain links TRBV10-3 to TRBJ1-2, with D perhaps matching TRBD1 (6 bases). Trimming removed 10 bases from V and 2 bases from J, with 17 bases in between. Looked up from germline, CDR1 is ENHRY and CDR2 is SYGVKD. This CDR3 comprises 14 residues. CDR3 DNA: TGTGCCACCGCCCCAGTGGGGGCCAACTATGGCTACACCTTC. It translates to CATAPVGANYGYTF.